Shown below are 12 T cell receptor beta chains from a single sample sequenced in a study of blood T cell repertoires in COVID-19. Only in-frame clones appear in the TCRdb table, and some are missing; sequencing was by immunoSEQ multiplex PCR. This table has 90,000 or so clones, 90% appearing once. Sequencing was carried out using peripheral blood. Source of these receptors: a man younger than 30 with COVID-19, enrolled during active disease.

The sample holds a few counts of this clone. The J gene is TRBJ2-7, the V gene TRBV5-3, with TRBD1 matching 7 bases. TRBV5-3 is an open reading frame whose function is uncertain. Unmatched junction bases numbered 4, after V lost 4 bases and J lost 3 bases. This CDR3 region has 13 residues. CDR3 coding DNA: TGTGCCAGAAGCATGACAGGGCACTACGAGCAGTACTTC. Protein sequence: CARSMTGHYEQYF.

The CDR3 region has the DNA TGTGCCAACGCCGGGACAGAGGGCTATGGCTACACCTTC. This codes for CANAGTEGYGYTF. V is TRBV10-3 and J is TRBJ1-2; 7 nucleotides line up with TRBD1. In germline, CDR1 is ENHRY, CDR2 SYGVKD. The V segment lost 10 bases and the J segment 4 bases; nucleotides outside the gene matches: 9. This CDR3 region has 13 residues.

The chain combines TRBV27 with TRBJ1-1, with a weak D call TRBD1 (5 bases). Trimming stripped 2 bases from V and 5 bases from J, with 18 bases between. CDR1 is MNHEY and CDR2 is SMNVEV in the germline V gene (reference sequence). The CDR3 covers 16 residues. The chain's CDR3 is CASSLGPGRVGTEAFF. The CDR3, as DNA: TGTGCCAGCAGTTTAGGGCCCGGCAGGGTTGGGACTGAAGCTTTCTTT.

The V call is TRBV19, the J call TRBJ1-2; no firm D call. CDR3 length: 15 residues. Germline loops: CDR1 LNHDA, CDR2 SQIVND (reference sequence). The V gene lost 3 bases and the J gene lost 4 bases, with 15 bases spanning the gap. This chain's CDR3 is CASSIKPEGGYGYTF. In nucleotides, the CDR3 is TGTGCCAGTAGTATTAAGCCAGAAGGAGGCTATGGCTACACCTTC.

The chain recombines TRBV5-6 with TRBJ2-7; 7 bases align to TRBD1. The V segment lost 4 bases and the J segment 3 bases; nucleotides outside the gene matches: 1. The CDR3 runs 12 residues. Per germline, CDR1 SGHDT and CDR2 YYEEEE. The CDR3 region is CASSGTDYEQYF. The CDR3 coding sequence is TGTGCCAGCAGCGGGACAGACTACGAGCAGTACTTC.

This rearrangement joins TRBV10-3 to TRBJ2-2, with 14 bases that match TRBD2. This CDR3 has 15 amino acids. Germline values: CDR1 ENHRY, CDR2 SYGVKD. After removal of 6 bases from V and 5 bases from J, the junction contained 2 bases not matched to a gene. The chain's CDR3 is CAIRGLAGETGELFF. In DNA, the CDR3 is TGTGCCATCAGGGGACTAGCGGGAGAGACCGGGGAGCTGTTTTTT.

The CDR3 loop reads CASRRGLAYGYTF. CDR3 coding DNA: TGTGCCAGCCGGAGAGGATTGGCCTATGGCTACACCTTC. This chain connects TRBV5-4 to TRBJ1-2; D gene unclear. CDR1 is SGHNT, CDR2 YYREEE, per germline (reference sequence). This CDR3 region has 13 residues. The ends were cut back, 7 bases at V and 4 bases at J, with 14 bases in the middle.

The chain combines TRBV28 with TRBJ2-3; D is ambiguous. The length of the CDR3 is 15 residues. Germline lookup yields CDR1 MDHEN and CDR2 SYDVKM. The V end lost 5 bases, the J end lost 1 base, and 13 bases lay between the germline ends. This CDR3 reads CASSVTFPGTDTQYF. The CDR3 bases are TGTGCCAGCAGTGTAACCTTCCCGGGCACAGATACGCAGTATTTT.

The genes are TRBV13 and TRBJ1-1; tentative D call: TRBD1 (5 bases). From germline, CDR1 is PRHDT and CDR2 FYEKMQ (reference sequence). This CDR3 spans 15 amino acids. Trimming took off 4 bases at V and 5 bases at J, with 17 bases between the two ends. The CDR3 DNA follows: TGTGCCAGCAGCTCGGGACTCCCTCGGGGTACTGAAGCTTTCTTT. It codes for CASSSGLPRGTEAFF.

The chain uses TRBV6-2 or TRBV6-3 and TRBJ2-1; 9 bases are a match to TRBD2. The CDR3 runs to 15 residues. With 5 bases clipped from V and 4 bases from J, the junction kept 6 bases outside the gene matches. Germline CDR1 is MNHEY and CDR2 is SVGEGT. Written as DNA, the CDR3 is TGTGCCAGCAGTCTTCGACTAGCGGTATACAATGAGCAGTTCTTC. It yields the protein CASSLRLAVYNEQFF.

The gene calls are TRBV27 and TRBJ1-5, with 7 bases that match TRBD1. This CDR3 comprises 15 residues. Unmatched junction bases numbered 9, after V lost 6 bases and J lost 4 bases. CDR1 and CDR2 (germline): MNHEY, SMNVEV (reference sequence). The CDR3 loop reads CASRPTGTPNQPQHF. The CDR3 DNA reads as TGTGCCAGCAGGCCGACAGGGACTCCTAATCAGCCCCAGCATTTT.

The gene calls are TRBV6-5 and TRBJ1-5; no firm D call. Trimming shortened V by 6 bases and J by 2 bases, and 8 bases separated the two germline ends. The germline V gene has CDR1 MNHEY and CDR2 SVGAGI. The CDR3 has 13 residues. CDR3 region: CASSPRGNQPQHF. CDR3 coding DNA: TGTGCCAGCAGCCCCCGAGGCAATCAGCCCCAGCATTTT.